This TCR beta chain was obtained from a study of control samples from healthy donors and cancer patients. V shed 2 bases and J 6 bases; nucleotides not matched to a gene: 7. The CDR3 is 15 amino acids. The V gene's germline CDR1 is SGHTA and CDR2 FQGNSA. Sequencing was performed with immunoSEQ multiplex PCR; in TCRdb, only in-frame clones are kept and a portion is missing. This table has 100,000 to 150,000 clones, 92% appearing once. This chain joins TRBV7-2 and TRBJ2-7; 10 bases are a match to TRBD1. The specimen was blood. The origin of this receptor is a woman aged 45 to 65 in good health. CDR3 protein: CASSLYFGTGVEQYF. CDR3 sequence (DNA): TGTGCCAGCAGCTTATATTTTGGGACAGGGGTCGAGCAGTACTTC.